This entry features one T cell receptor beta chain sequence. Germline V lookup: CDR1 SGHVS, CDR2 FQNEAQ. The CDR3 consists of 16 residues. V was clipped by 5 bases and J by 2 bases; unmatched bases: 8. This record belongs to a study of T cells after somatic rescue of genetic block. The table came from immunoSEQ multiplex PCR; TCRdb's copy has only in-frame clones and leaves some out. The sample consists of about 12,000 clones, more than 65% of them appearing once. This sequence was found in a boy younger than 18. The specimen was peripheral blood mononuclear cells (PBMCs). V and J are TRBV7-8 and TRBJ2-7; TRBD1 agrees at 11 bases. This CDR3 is CASSPTRDRGTYEQYF. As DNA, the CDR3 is TGTGCCAGCAGCCCCACCCGGGACAGGGGGACCTACGAGCAGTACTTC.